Presented here are 25 T cell receptor beta chains from one specimen sequenced in a study of a mutant IDH1 vaccine in newly diagnosed glioma. Time point specified: week 35, safety follow-up. Each dose delivered 300 ug of mutant IDH1 20-mer peptide subcutaneously with imiquimod. Method: immunoSEQ multiplex PCR; TCRdb's copy keeps in-frame clones and lacks some. This sample has 60,000 or so clones, with less than 90% found just once. Their target antigens are unknown. Sequencing used PBMCs, obtained from a glioma patient whose treatment included an IDH1 peptide vaccine. The source is a man aged 30 to 45 with glioma.

This clone was counted only a few times. The chain carries TRBV10-1 and TRBJ2-3; D might be TRBD1 (5 bases). The CDR3 extends over 15 amino acids. Trimming shortened V by 5 bases and J by 4 bases, and 16 bases separated the two germline ends. CDR1 WNHNN and CDR2 SYGVQD come from the germline V gene (reference sequence). CDR3 region: CASSPKTAGSDTQYF. CDR3 DNA sequence: TGCGCCAGCAGTCCCAAGACAGCCGGCTCAGATACGCAGTATTTT.

This chain links TRBV7-8 with TRBJ2-5, with D perhaps TRBD1 (6 bases). This CDR3 contains 15 residues. The germline CDR1 and CDR2 sequences are SGHVS and FQNEAQ. Trimming took off 1 base at V and 2 bases at J, with 11 bases between the two ends. The CDR3 is CASSLVTGQQETQYF. The CDR3 region has the DNA TGTGCCAGCAGCTTAGTTACAGGGCAACAAGAGACCCAGTACTTC.

The gene calls are TRBV29-1 and TRBJ2-3, with D unresolved. The CDR3 spans 14 residues. The germline V gene has CDR1 SQVTM and CDR2 ANQGSEA. The V and J ends lost 6 bases and 0 bases respectively, with 13 bases between them. The DNA for the CDR3 is TGCAGCGTCGGCCTAGTAACTAGCACAGATACGCAGTATTTT. Translation: CSVGLVTSTDTQYF.

The chain's CDR3 is CASSTPGAIQETQYF. CDR3 coding DNA: TGTGCCAGCAGTACTCCGGGAGCAATCCAAGAGACCCAGTACTTC. The chain carries TRBV28 and TRBJ2-5; tentatively, D is TRBD2 (6 bases). V lost 5 bases, J lost 1 base, and 14 bases lay in between. The CDR3 sequence is 15 residues long. Per the germline V gene, CDR1 is MDHEN and CDR2 is SYDVKM.

The chain has TRBV6-5 and TRBJ2-7; 10 bases are shared with TRBD2. Germline trimming cut 4 bases from V and 1 base from J; bases unmatched to any gene: 4. The CDR3 covers 15 residues. The germline V gene has CDR1 MNHEY and CDR2 SVGAGI. CDR3 coding DNA: TGTGCCAGCAGTTGGACTAGCGGCATATCCTACGAGCAGTACTTC. Residues: CASSWTSGISYEQYF.

This clone was recorded a few times. The chain employs TRBV7-9 and TRBJ1-4; tentative D call: TRBD1 (6 bases). Trimming shortened V by 4 bases and J by 5 bases, and 17 bases separated the two germline ends. The germline CDR1 and CDR2 sequences are SEHNR and FQNEAQ (reference sequence). The CDR3 is made up of 16 amino acids. CDR3 bases: TGTGCCAGCAGCTCTCGAACAGGGAGCACAAATGAAAAACTGTTTTTT. It codes for CASSSRTGSTNEKLFF. The entire variable domain, with the rest obtained from reference TRBV7-9 and TRBJ1-4, is as follows: DTGVSQNPRHKITKRGQNVTFRCDPISEHNRLYWYRQTLGQGPEFLTYFQNEAQLEKSRLLSDRFSAERPKGSFSTLEIQRTEQGDSAMYLCASSSRTGSTNEKLFFGSGTQLSVL.

The chain is built from TRBV19 and TRBJ1-2; 9 bases are a match to TRBD1. The CDR3 loop spans 15 amino acids. With V trimmed by 5 bases and J by 4 bases, 8 bases remained unmatched. Germline assignment: CDR1 LNHDA and CDR2 SQIVND (reference sequence). The CDR3 DNA reads TGTGCCAGTAGTCTCCGGGACAGGGAGGTCTATGGCTACACCTTC. Amino acid sequence: CASSLRDREVYGYTF.

This chain joins TRBV5-1 and TRBJ2-7, with TRBD1 matching over 10 bases. The CDR3 totals 15 residues. The V and J ends lost 3 bases and 2 bases, in that order; junction bases with no gene match: 5. Germline assignment: CDR1 SGHRS and CDR2 YFSETQ. In DNA, the CDR3 is TGCGCCAGCAGCTCCGGACAGGGGGGTCCCTACGAGCAGTACTTC. Amino acid sequence: CASSSGQGGPYEQYF. The complete variable domain, with remaining parts taken from reference TRBV5-1 and TRBJ2-7, reads KAGVTQTPRYLIKTRGQQVTLSCSPISGHRSVSWYQQTPGQGLQFLFEYFSETQRNKGNFPGRFSGRQFSNSRSEMNVSTLELGDSALYLCASSSGQGGPYEQYFGPGTRLTVT.

This sequence joins TRBV9 and TRBJ2-2; a weak D match, TRBD2 (6 bases). CDR3 size: 17 residues. CDR1 SGDLS and CDR2 YYNGEE come from the germline V gene. The V and J ends lost 0 bases and 2 bases respectively, with 14 bases between them. CDR3 sequence reads: CASSVATGEVNTGELFF. The DNA for the CDR3 is TGTGCCAGCAGCGTAGCTACGGGGGAGGTCAACACCGGGGAGCTGTTTTTT. Supplemented by reference TRBV9 and TRBJ2-2, the full variable domain reads DSGVTQTPKHLITATGQRVTLRCSPRSGDLSVYWYQQSLDQGLQFLIQYYNGEERAKGNILERFSAQQFPDLHSELNLSSLELGDSALYFCASSVATGEVNTGELFFGEGSRLTVL.

The chain couples TRBV28 to TRBJ1-1; D unresolved. CDR1 and CDR2 from the germline V gene are MDHEN and SYDVKM. This CDR3 comprises 13 residues. The V gene lost 5 bases and the J gene lost 1 base, with 8 bases spanning the gap. Here the CDR3 reads CASSRRTNTEAFF. The CDR3 coding sequence is TGTGCCAGCAGTCGGCGAACGAACACTGAAGCTTTCTTT.

The CDR3 coding sequence is TGCGCCAGCAGCTCCGACAGGGGGCGCCTCTATGGCTACACCTTC. Its protein is CASSSDRGRLYGYTF. The J gene is TRBJ1-2, the V gene TRBV5-1; 10 bases align to TRBD1. Germline V gene sequence: CDR1 SGHRS, CDR2 YFSETQ. V lost 3 bases, J lost 4 bases, and 6 bases stayed unmatched. The CDR3 extends over 15 amino acids.

The chain recombines TRBV5-8 with TRBJ1-2, with D possibly TRBD1 on 6 matching bases. The V end lost 6 bases, the J end lost 4 bases, and 19 bases lay between the germline ends. The CDR3 extends over 15 amino acids. Germline CDR1 is SGHTS and CDR2 is YDEGEE. CDR3 in amino acids: CASINHLRDIYGYTF. The CDR3 bases are TGTGCCAGCATCAATCATCTCCGGGACATCTATGGCTACACCTTC.

The chain employs TRBV6-1 and TRBJ1-5, with D possibly TRBD1 on 5 matching bases. With 2 bases removed from V and 4 bases from J, the gap between germline ends came to 21 bases. The CDR3 runs 18 residues. Germline V gene sequence: CDR1 MNHNS, CDR2 SASEGT. The CDR3 reads CASSELIFDSSGNQPQHF. In nucleotides, the CDR3 is TGTGCCAGCAGTGAATTGATTTTCGACAGTTCGGGAAATCAGCCCCAGCATTTT.

This chain links TRBV10-2 with TRBJ1-6, with D hard to call. This CDR3 is built from 15 residues. The V gene's germline CDR1 is WSHSY and CDR2 SAAADI. Between the trimmed V and J ends, which lost 6 bases and 11 bases, there was a span of 20 bases. CDR3 sequence reads: CASRDPVAANPPLHF. The CDR3 DNA reads TGCGCCAGCAGGGATCCTGTTGCAGCGAATCCACCCCTCCACTTT.

A note on this clone: A read error may produce the germline difference seen at one junction end. V usage is TRBV4-2 and J usage is TRBJ2-2, with 9 bases matching TRBD2. The CDR3 sequence is 18 residues long. Looked up from germline, CDR1 is LGHNA and CDR2 is YNFKEQ. CDR3 region: CASSQDGAGGPNTRELFF. The CDR3 DNA reads as TGTGCCAGCAGCCAAGATGGGGCGGGGGGGCCTAACACCAGGGAGCTGTTTTTT.

The V and J genes are TRBV7-8 and TRBJ2-1; D is perhaps TRBD2 (7 bases). Germline loops: CDR1 SGHVS, CDR2 FQNEAQ. Trimming took off 1 base at V and 0 bases at J, with 13 bases between the two ends. The CDR3 spans 17 residues. CDR3 sequence: CASSLVGGPPSYNEQFF. The DNA of the CDR3 is TGTGCCAGCAGCTTAGTGGGGGGGCCCCCCTCCTACAATGAGCAGTTCTTC.

J is TRBJ2-5 and V is TRBV5-4; TRBD2 matches 8 bases. Germline trimming cut 4 bases from V and 5 bases from J; bases unmatched to any gene: 10. CDR1 is SGHNT, CDR2 YYREEE, per germline (reference sequence). The CDR3 has 15 amino acids. CDR3 loop: CASSREGGAWETQYF. CDR3 bases: TGTGCCAGCAGCCGGGAGGGAGGGGCGTGGGAGACCCAGTACTTC. Full variable domain (remainder filled in from reference TRBV5-4 and TRBJ2-5): ETGVTQSPTHLIKTRGQQVTLRCSSQSGHNTVSWYQQALGQGPQFIFQYYREEENGRGNFPPRFSGLQFPNYSSELNVNALELDDSALYLCASSREGGAWETQYFGPGTRLLVL.

V usage is TRBV11-2 and J usage is TRBJ1-4; D unresolved. The CDR3 is made up of 16 amino acids. Trimming stripped 5 bases from V and 3 bases from J, with 16 bases between. Germline V CDR1 and CDR2: SGHAT, FQNNGV. The CDR3 coding sequence is TGTGCCAGCAGCCCCAGGTCGGTCAGTCCTAATGAAAAACTGTTTTTT. Translating gives CASSPRSVSPNEKLFF.

The CDR3 region has the DNA TGTGCCAGCAGTTACCCCGGGGAGCAGGGCACAGATACGCAGTATTTT. Protein sequence: CASSYPGEQGTDTQYF. This chain connects TRBV6-6 to TRBJ2-3; tentatively, D is TRBD2 (5 bases). The CDR3 is 16 amino acids. CDR1 MNHNY and CDR2 SVGAGI come from the germline V gene (reference sequence). V shed 2 bases and J shed 1 base, with 13 bases lying between them.

This rearrangement joins TRBV5-1 to TRBJ2-3; 9 nucleotides match TRBD2. Per the germline V gene, CDR1 is SGHRS and CDR2 is YFSETQ. The J segment lost 2 bases and the V segment lost 1 base, leaving 5 bases of the junction unmatched. This CDR3 has 16 residues. The DNA of the CDR3 is TGCGCCAGCAGCTTGCTTCCTAGCGGGGACACAGATACGCAGTATTTT. It specifies CASSLLPSGDTDTQYF.

J is TRBJ1-2 and V is TRBV10-2, with 9 bases that match TRBD1. V lost 8 bases to trimming and J lost 1 base; unmatched junction nucleotides: 8. CDR3 length: 15 amino acids. CDR1 and CDR2 (germline): WSHSY, SAAADI. For the CDR3, the DNA is TGCGCCAGCGGGGGACAGGGCAAGATTAACTATGGCTACACCTTC. This translates into CASGGQGKINYGYTF.

This chain connects TRBV28 to TRBJ1-1, with TRBD1 matching 8 bases. This CDR3 has 17 residues. Germline CDR1 reads MDHEN; CDR2 reads SYDVKM. J lost 4 bases, V lost 2 bases, and 12 bases had no gene match. The CDR3 region is CASSLGAGGVVPTEAFF. For the CDR3, the DNA is TGTGCCAGCAGTTTAGGGGCAGGGGGCGTCGTTCCCACTGAAGCTTTCTTT.

The chain links TRBV5-1 to TRBJ2-1; possible D gene TRBD2, 6 bases. The ends were cut back, 1 base at V and 0 bases at J, with 14 bases in the middle. Germline V gene lookup returns CDR1 SGHRS and CDR2 YFSETQ. The CDR3 extends over 17 amino acids. The CDR3 DNA follows: TGCGCCAGCAGCTTGCGCCTACCCGGGGGCTCCTACAATGAGCAGTTCTTC. As protein: CASSLRLPGGSYNEQFF. The entire variable domain, with the rest obtained from reference TRBV5-1 and TRBJ2-1, is as follows: KAGVTQTPRYLIKTRGQQVTLSCSPISGHRSVSWYQQTPGQGLQFLFEYFSETQRNKGNFPGRFSGRQFSNSRSEMNVSTLELGDSALYLCASSLRLPGGSYNEQFFGPGTRLTVL.

The rearrangement joins TRBV28 to TRBJ1-3, with TRBD1 as a possible D gene (5 bases). This CDR3 is 15 amino acids long. Trimming cost V 6 bases and J 7 bases, with 19 bases left between them. Per the germline V gene, CDR1 is MDHEN and CDR2 is SYDVKM. The chain's CDR3 is CASSSRERGFNTIYF. In nucleotides, the CDR3 is TGTGCCAGCAGCTCAAGGGAAAGGGGTTTCAACACCATATATTTT.

A few counts support this clone. This chain connects TRBV4-1 to TRBJ1-2; D gene ambiguous. Trimming cost V 3 bases and J 8 bases, with 13 bases left between them. The length of the CDR3 is 13 residues. Germline CDR1 and CDR2: MGHRA and YSYEKL. In DNA, the CDR3 is TGCGCCAGCAGCCATCCCTCAAGGTTGGGCTACACCTTC. Amino acid sequence: CASSHPSRLGYTF.